This paragraph reports one TCR beta chain. Its antigen target is currently unknown. This sample is drawn from a study of human CD8 memory T cell subsets (dated by TCRdb to the early 2020s). In the study overall: The clonal relationships among stem-like (TSTEM), progenitor exhausted-like (TPEX) and effector memory CD8+ T cell subsets were assessed by comparing the TCRbeta repertoires of these subsets. TCRbeta repertoires were obtained from TSTEM, TPEX and effector memory subsets contributed by each of about 6 donors. On the study overall, not on this receptor specifically: Only TCRbeta chains were sequenced, and the repertoire comparisons were based on roughly six donors and tested using paired t-tests with Bonferroni correction. Greater repertoire diversity in TSTEM than in TPEX subsets was suggested by Chao1 estimates, potentially reflecting a broader range of specificities. Normalized Shannon-Wiener diversity was similarly high in TSTEM and TPEX subsets, while effector memory subsets were less diverse by comparison. The stem-like TSTEM and TPEX subsets each shared clonotypes with effector memory cells, but the TSTEM and TPEX repertoires had minimal overlap with each other, suggesting distinct antigen spectra.

For sequencing, a NextSeq 550 was employed. A Human TCR Profiling Kit was used to prepare UMI-labeled 5' RACE TCRbeta libraries. Every TCRbeta library was prepared in parallel with an identical number of PCR cycles. In the original analysis: Each TCRbeta library contained between about 3,000 and 18,000 functional CDR3beta clonotypes. MIGEC 1.2.9 was used for UMI extraction and consensus assembly, with a minimum of three reads required per UMI. MiXCR 3.0.3 was used to extract in-frame CDR3beta repertoires. Diversity metrics were computed in VDJtools 1.2.1 after downsampling each sample to 42,000 randomly selected UMIs. For each sample pair, the repertoire overlap metrics D, R and F2 were calculated in VDJtools using the top 3,000 clones. Through TCRdb reprocessing, the reads give one entry per CDR3 protein sequence; DNA is omitted. TCRdb's processing, not the study's, gives the V and J calls here. The table for this sample records roughly 9,300 distinct CDR3 sequences. The ten top clones hold about a tenth of the sample.

CDR1 and CDR2, looked up from the germline V gene, are SNHLY and FYNNEI. The CDR3 goes from the cysteine to the phenylalanine over 16 residues. A DNA sequence was not provided. CCR7+ PD-1- TIGIT- cells were defined as stem-like memory CD8+ T cells (TSTEM). Density gradient separation was used to isolate peripheral blood mononuclear cells from healthy donor buffy coats. In the study, total CD8+ T cells were enriched by negative magnetic separation with EasySep or MojoSort CD8+ T cell isolation kits. For each subset, total RNA was extracted using an RNeasy Mini Kit from duplicate vials of over 120,000 sorted CD8+ T cells. PBMCs were used either fresh or after being cryopreserved in fetal bovine serum containing about 10% DMSO. CD8+ T cell subsets were sorted to purity by fluorescence-activated cell sorting on a FACSAria III.

The sample taken for sequencing was CD8+ stem-like memory T cells (TSCM and TCM) sorted from PBMCs. The cell subset or site label for this specimen denotes: stem-like memory CD8 T cells (TSTEM), CCR7+ PD-1- TIGIT-. This sequence uses TRBV2 and TRBJ1-2. The clonotype originates from a human donor in good health. The CDR3 reads as follows: CASSEPVLGGDQRYTF.